These 2 T cell receptor beta chains were all obtained from the same sample, sequenced in a study of regulatory T cells in long-lasting Graves disease. Library construction for TCR beta used iRepertoire HTBI primers and Arm-PCR of CDR3 regions. In TCRdb, the multiplex PCR reads were re-called with MiXCR into one record per CDR3 protein. The table has about 530,000 distinct CDR3 sequences, roughly 16% seen once; the top ten hold more than 20%. Time point: newly diagnosed GD, antithyroid drugs for less than 3 months. Extracted PBMC RNA gave rise to the TCR library. These same data were also listed under a study on T cells in Graves' hyperthyroidism and ophthalmopathy.

The sample consisted of peripheral blood mononuclear cells (PBMCs), taken at new diagnosis, from a patient treated with antithyroid drugs. The receptor source for this set is a woman between 40 and 65 years old with Graves disease.

This clonotype was counted many times. This CDR3 reads CASSSQQTSEDGYTF. The CDR3 nucleotides are TGTGCCAGCAGCTCCCAACAGACCTCAGAGGATGGCTACACCTTC. This sequence joins TRBV7-9 and TRBJ1-2; no clear D gene. The ends were cut back, 4 bases at V and 6 bases at J, with 18 bases in the middle. The CDR3 has 15 residues. Per the germline V gene, CDR1 is SEHNR and CDR2 is FQNEAQ (reference sequence).

As regards this clonotype: Given a much more abundant clone one base away, this may be a read error. Because it lacks the conserved phenylalanine or tryptophan at the end, this CDR3 is likely a read error. The chain combines TRBV3-1 with TRBJ1-1; 7 nucleotides match TRBD1. The CDR3 is made up of 14 amino acids. Germline trimming cut 2 bases from V and 3 bases from J; bases unmatched to any gene: 3. CDR1 is LGHDT, CDR2 YNNKEL, per germline (reference sequence). CDR3 sequence reads: CASSQFTGDTEAFS. In nucleotides, the CDR3 is TGTGCCAGCAGCCAATTTACAGGGGACACTGAAGCTTTCTCT.